A single sample is the source of the 25 T cell receptor beta chains below, sequenced in a study of cytomegalovirus exposure and HLA in healthy donors. Vbeta (60) and Jbeta (13) primers were used in the PCR. Measured with immunoSEQ multiplex PCR; TCRdb has only the in-frame clones, and not every one. The repertoire holds about 160,000 clones, with approximately 76% as singletons. Sequenced input: PBMCs. All receptors come from a female donor in good health and CMV-seronegative.

The genes are TRBV5-6 and TRBJ1-2; 9 bases match TRBD1. Germline V CDR1 and CDR2: SGHDT, YYEEEE. V gave up 4 bases and J gave up 0 bases; unmatched junction bases: 1. CDR3 length: 14 residues. CDR3 coding DNA: TGTGCCAGCAGCCGGACAGGGGCTAACTATGGCTACACCTTC. Translating gives CASSRTGANYGYTF.

V and J are TRBV19 and TRBJ1-5; TRBD1 matches at 12 bases. With V trimmed by 8 bases and J by 6 bases, 5 bases remained unmatched. CDR1 LNHDA and CDR2 SQIVND come from the germline V gene (reference sequence). There are 14 residues in the CDR3. CDR3 protein: CASGTGGRSQPQHF. The CDR3 DNA sequence: TGTGCCAGTGGGACAGGGGGCAGGAGTCAGCCCCAGCATTTT.

A few counts support this clone. The J gene is TRBJ1-2, the V gene TRBV6-5; no reliable D call. The CDR3 has 12 amino acids. V lost 6 bases and J 1 base, leaving 6 bases between the germline ends. From germline, CDR1 is MNHEY and CDR2 SVGAGI. CDR3 sequence reads: CASRPGNYGYTF. DNA for the CDR3: TGTGCCAGCAGGCCCGGTAACTATGGCTACACCTTC.

The chain combines TRBV4-1 with TRBJ2-7; TRBD1 matches 9 bases. The V segment lost 2 bases and the J segment 3 bases; nucleotides outside the gene matches: 5. Germline assignment: CDR1 MGHRA and CDR2 YSYEKL. This CDR3 has 15 residues. CDR3 bases: TGCGCCAGCAGCCAATTACCGGGACAGGGCTACGAGCAGTACTTC. It codes for CASSQLPGQGYEQYF.

The chain couples TRBV27 to TRBJ1-1, with D possibly TRBD1 on 5 matching bases. Trimming pared 3 bases from V and 1 base from J, leaving 9 bases between. The CDR3 has 14 amino acids. Germline lookup yields CDR1 MNHEY and CDR2 SMNVEV (reference sequence). DNA for the CDR3: TGTGCCAGCAGTTTGCTCGGGGGGAACACTGAAGCTTTCTTT. Protein product: CASSLLGGNTEAFF.

This clone was found a few times. The chain uses TRBV6-5 and TRBJ1-1; D uncertain. The germline gives CDR1 MNHEY, CDR2 SVGAGI. This CDR3 spans 13 amino acids. V gave up 0 bases and J gave up 2 bases, with 4 bases separating them. CDR3 in amino acids: CASSYSANTEAFF. The CDR3, as DNA: TGTGCCAGCAGTTACTCGGCCAACACTGAAGCTTTCTTT.

The J gene is TRBJ2-2, the V gene TRBV27, with a possible D match to TRBD1 (6 bases). The V gene's germline CDR1 is MNHEY and CDR2 SMNVEV (reference sequence). The V end lost 0 bases, the J end lost 1 base, and 9 bases lay between the germline ends. The CDR3 runs to 16 residues. The CDR3 reads CASSLSGRGNTGELFF. CDR3 nucleotide sequence: TGTGCCAGCAGTTTATCGGGCAGGGGGAACACCGGGGAGCTGTTTTTT.

This clone was detected only a few times. The chain links TRBV5-1 to TRBJ2-7; tentatively, D is TRBD1 (5 bases). The CDR3 length is 15 residues. From germline, CDR1 is SGHRS and CDR2 YFSETQ. V was trimmed by 0 bases and J by 1 base, leaving 11 bases between them. DNA for the CDR3: TGCGCCAGCAGCTTGGGGCAGGGTTCTTCCTACGAGCAGTACTTC. Translating it yields CASSLGQGSSYEQYF.

The chain uses TRBV19 and TRBJ2-3, with D possibly TRBD1 on 6 matching bases. The CDR3 length is 16 residues. Trimming cost V 2 bases and J 0 bases, with 12 bases left between them. CDR1 is LNHDA and CDR2 is SQIVND in the germline V gene (reference sequence). This CDR3 reads CASSITRGISTDTQYF. CDR3 in DNA: TGTGCCAGTAGTATAACGAGGGGGATTAGCACAGATACGCAGTATTTT.

The chain has TRBV2 and TRBJ2-7, with 13 bases lining up with TRBD2. Germline assignment: CDR1 SNHLY and CDR2 FYNNEI. The CDR3 contains 17 residues. V lost 4 bases to trimming and J lost 0 bases; unmatched junction nucleotides: 6. As DNA, the CDR3 is TGTGCCAGCAGTGGGGGACTAGCGGGGTTAAGCTCCTACGAGCAGTACTTC. Protein: CASSGGLAGLSSYEQYF.

This chain uses TRBV7-7 with TRBJ2-7; TRBD2 is a possible D gene (6 bases). Trimming shortened V by 3 bases and J by 0 bases, and 18 bases separated the two germline ends. Germline CDR1 is SSHAT and CDR2 is FNYEAQ (reference sequence). The CDR3 runs 17 residues. CDR3 in DNA: TGTGCCAGCAGCTTGTTCCCAGCGGGCCGCAACTCCTACGAGCAGTACTTC. It yields the protein CASSLFPAGRNSYEQYF.

CDR3 sequence (DNA): TGTGCCAGCAGCCGCCCGGGGAGCGGGAAGAACGAGCAGTACTTC. Protein: CASSRPGSGKNEQYF. The chain couples TRBV7-9 to TRBJ2-5, with TRBD2 identical over 7 bases. The J call could be wrong; TRBJ2-7 is a better fit for the DNA end. Germline CDR1 is SEHNR and CDR2 is FQNEAQ (reference sequence). The CDR3 runs to 15 residues.

This clone appeared a few times. The genes are TRBV29-1 and TRBJ1-2, with 7 bases lining up with TRBD1. The CDR3 is 11 residues long. With 3 bases clipped from V and 6 bases from J, the junction kept 1 base outside the gene matches. CDR1 and CDR2 from the germline V gene are SQVTM and ANQGSEA. Written as DNA, the CDR3 is TGCAGCGTTGACAGGGGGGATGGCTACACCTTC. Translated, it gives CSVDRGDGYTF.

This clone appeared a few times. This chain connects TRBV5-1 to TRBJ1-4, with 8 bases that match TRBD1. Germline CDR1 is SGHRS and CDR2 is YFSETQ. CDR3 length: 14 amino acids. Unmatched junction bases numbered 9, after V lost 7 bases and J lost 7 bases. The CDR3 loop is CASCPGGAGEKLFF. The CDR3, as DNA: TGCGCCAGCTGCCCAGGGGGCGCGGGTGAAAAACTGTTTTTT.

The chain couples TRBV27 to TRBJ1-6; D is unresolved. CDR1 MNHEY and CDR2 SMNVEV come from the germline V gene (reference sequence). This CDR3 spans 13 amino acids. V lost 4 bases and J lost 6, with 7 bases in between. DNA of the CDR3: TGTGCCAGCAGTTCCCCTCCTAATTCACCCCTCCACTTT. Protein sequence: CASSSPPNSPLHF.

V gene TRBV21-1 combines with J gene TRBJ1-5; the D call in the table, TRBD1, was not verified against the DNA. TRBV21-1 is noted as a pseudogene. This CDR3 region has 17 residues. CDR3 in DNA: TGTGCCAGCAGCAAAGAGGGGGACAGCAGTAGCAATCAGCCCCAGCATTTT. Translating gives CASSKEGDSSSNQPQHF.

The V call is TRBV19, the J call TRBJ1-5; perhaps TRBD1 as D (5 bases). From germline, CDR1 is LNHDA and CDR2 SQIVND (reference sequence). Between the trimmed V and J ends, which lost 5 bases and 4 bases, there was a span of 9 bases. This CDR3 is built from 13 residues. DNA of the CDR3: TGTGCCAGTAGTCGACAGCTGAATCAGCCCCAGCATTTT. Translating gives CASSRQLNQPQHF.

In this sample, this clone turned up a few times. The sample holds other DNA sequences that translate to the same CDR3. The V and J genes are TRBV5-1 and TRBJ2-7, with D hard to call. V gave up 0 bases and J gave up 2 bases, with 6 bases separating them. The CDR3 covers 13 residues. Germline lookup yields CDR1 SGHRS and CDR2 YFSETQ. This chain's CDR3 is CASSLDRTYEQYF. The DNA for the CDR3 is TGCGCCAGCAGCTTGGACAGAACCTACGAGCAGTACTTC. Full variable domain (remainder filled in from reference TRBV5-1 and TRBJ2-7): KAGVTQTPRYLIKTRGQQVTLSCSPISGHRSVSWYQQTPGQGLQFLFEYFSETQRNKGNFPGRFSGRQFSNSRSEMNVSTLELGDSALYLCASSLDRTYEQYFGPGTRLTVT.

The chain combines TRBV23-1 with TRBJ1-2; D is possibly TRBD1 (6 bases). TRBV23-1 is filed as an ORF, its function uncertain. Trimming cost V 0 bases and J 3 bases, with 14 bases left between them. The CDR3 totals 16 residues. The CDR3 DNA sequence: TGCGCCAGCAGTCAATCTTCTCAGGGGACCTACTATGGCTACACCTTC. Its translation is CASSQSSQGTYYGYTF.

This rearrangement joins TRBV5-1 to TRBJ2-5; 13 nucleotides match TRBD2. V lost 4 bases to trimming and J lost 5 bases; unmatched junction nucleotides: 11. The length of the CDR3 is 17 residues. CDR1 and CDR2 from the germline V gene are SGHRS and YFSETQ. CDR3 region: CASSTRTSGGAYETQYF. As DNA, the CDR3 is TGCGCCAGCAGCACCCGTACTAGCGGGGGGGCCTATGAGACCCAGTACTTC. The whole variable domain, remainder taken from reference TRBV5-1 and TRBJ2-5, is KAGVTQTPRYLIKTRGQQVTLSCSPISGHRSVSWYQQTPGQGLQFLFEYFSETQRNKGNFPGRFSGRQFSNSRSEMNVSTLELGDSALYLCASSTRTSGGAYETQYFGPGTRLLVL.

The chain uses TRBV19 and TRBJ1-3; D is undetermined. CDR1 and CDR2 (germline): LNHDA, SQIVND (reference sequence). This CDR3 is built from 11 residues. The V end lost 6 bases, the J end lost 3 bases, and 3 bases lay between the germline ends. As DNA, the CDR3 is TGTGCCAGTAGCCTTGGAAACACCATATATTTT. Translating it yields CASSLGNTIYF.

This clone has only a few counts. The J gene is TRBJ2-5, the V gene TRBV6-5, with 7 bases identical to TRBD1. The J call is uncertain, as TRBJ2-7 better fits the DNA end. This CDR3 contains 15 residues. Per the germline V gene, CDR1 is MNHEY and CDR2 is SVGAGI. DNA for the CDR3: TGTGCCAGCAATCCCATGGGACAGAGACACTACGAGCAGTACTTC. Its protein is CASNPMGQRHYEQYF.

This clone was seen just once. The CDR3 bases are TGCGCCAGCAGCTTGTCGGCAGGGTTGAGGGAAAAACTGTTTTTT. Translation gives CASSLSAGLREKLFF. The chain links TRBV5-1 to TRBJ1-4, with D tentatively TRBD1 (5 bases). V lost 1 base, J lost 8 bases, and 15 bases lay in between. The germline gives CDR1 SGHRS, CDR2 YFSETQ. The CDR3 totals 15 residues.

The rearrangement joins TRBV7-9 to TRBJ2-7; possibly TRBD2 for D (5 bases). V shed 8 bases and J shed 2 bases, with 22 bases lying between them. Per the germline V gene, CDR1 is SEHNR and CDR2 is FQNEAQ (reference sequence). This CDR3 contains 16 residues. Here the CDR3 DNA reads TGTGCCAGCTCCGCAGGTGGGCGCTCCGGGGCCTACGAGCAGTACTTC. Residues: CASSAGGRSGAYEQYF.

The chain recombines TRBV4-2 with TRBJ2-1; unclear D gene. The V gene's germline CDR1 is LGHNA and CDR2 YNFKEQ. The CDR3 length is 13 residues. The V and J ends lost 2 bases and 3 bases respectively, with 5 bases between them. CDR3 sequence (DNA): TGTGCCAGCAGCCAACTTCGCTACAATGAGCAGTTCTTC. Its protein is CASSQLRYNEQFF.